The 2 T cell receptor beta chains below were found in one sample sequenced in a study of T cells in Graves' hyperthyroidism and ophthalmopathy. TCR beta CDR3 regions were amplified from RNA transcripts. The HTBI set primed first-round TCR CDR3 RT-PCR. TCRdb passed the multiplex PCR reads through MiXCR, listing each CDR3 protein once. The sample has 700,000 or so distinct CDR3 sequences, about 16% seen once; the top ten hold around 8%. The specimen sequenced was blood. The source is a man between 18 and 29 years old with Graves' hyperthyroidism.

This clonotype appeared many times. This sequence joins TRBV28 and TRBJ1-5; D not resolved. V lost 7 bases and J lost 4, with 11 bases in between. Germline CDR1 and CDR2: MDHEN and SYDVKM. This CDR3 comprises 13 residues. CDR3 sequence: CASTPQPNQPQHF. The CDR3 DNA is TGTGCCAGCACCCCTCAGCCGAATCAGCCCCAGCATTTT.

At least ten counts were recorded for this clonotype. The chain uses TRBV12-3 or TRBV12-4 and TRBJ2-5; D call uncertain. Trimming cost V 2 bases and J 5 bases, with 6 bases left between them. CDR3 length equals 12 residues. CDR3 DNA sequence: TGTGCCAGCAGTTTATTTCAGGAGACCCAGTACTTC. Its translation: CASSLFQETQYF.